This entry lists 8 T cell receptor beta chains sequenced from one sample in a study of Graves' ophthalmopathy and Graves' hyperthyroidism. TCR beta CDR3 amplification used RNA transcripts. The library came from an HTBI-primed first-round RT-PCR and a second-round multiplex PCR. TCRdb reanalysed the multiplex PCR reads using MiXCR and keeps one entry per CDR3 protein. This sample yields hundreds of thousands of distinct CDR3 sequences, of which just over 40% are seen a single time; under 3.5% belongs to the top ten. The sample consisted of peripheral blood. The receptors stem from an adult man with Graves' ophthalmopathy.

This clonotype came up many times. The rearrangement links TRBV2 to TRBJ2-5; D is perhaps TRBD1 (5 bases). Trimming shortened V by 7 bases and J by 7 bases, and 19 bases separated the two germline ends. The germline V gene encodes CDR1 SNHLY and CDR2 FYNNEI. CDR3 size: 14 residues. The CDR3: CASTRPGRVGTQYF. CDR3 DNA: TGTGCCAGCACCAGACCCGGCAGGGTGGGGACCCAGTACTTC. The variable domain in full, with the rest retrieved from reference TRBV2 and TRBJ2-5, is EPEVTQTPSHQVTQMGQEVILRCVPISNHLYFYWYRQILGQKVEFLVSFYNNEISEKSEIFDDQFSVERPDGSNFTLKIRSTKLEDSAMYFCASTRPGRVGTQYFGPGTRLLVL.

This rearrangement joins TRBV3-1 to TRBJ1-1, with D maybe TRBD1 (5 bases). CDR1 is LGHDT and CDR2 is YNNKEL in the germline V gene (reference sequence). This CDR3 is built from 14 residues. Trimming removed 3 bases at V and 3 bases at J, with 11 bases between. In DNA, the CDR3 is TGTGCCAGCAGCCAGTCAGGGCTGGACACTGAAGCTTTCTTT. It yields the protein CASSQSGLDTEAFF.

In DNA form, the CDR3 reads TGTGCCAGCAGCTATGACAGCTACTATGGCTACACCTTC. It is translated as CASSYDSYYGYTF. The chain links TRBV7-8 to TRBJ1-2; D may be TRBD1 (5 bases). V was pared by 4 bases and J by 3 bases, with 9 bases between. Germline V gives CDR1 SGHVS, CDR2 FQNEAQ. The CDR3 covers 13 residues. Together with reference TRBV7-8 and TRBJ1-2, the CDR3 gives the full variable domain: GAGVSQSPRYKVAKRGQDVALRCDPISGHVSLFWYQQALGQGPEFLTYFQNEAQLDKSGLPSDRFFAERPEGSVSTLKIQRTQQEDSAVYLCASSYDSYYGYTFGSGTRLTVV.

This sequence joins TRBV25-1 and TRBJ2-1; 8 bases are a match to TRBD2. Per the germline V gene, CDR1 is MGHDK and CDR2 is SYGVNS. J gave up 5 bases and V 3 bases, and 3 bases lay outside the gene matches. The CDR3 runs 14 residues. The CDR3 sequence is CASSDREGHNEQFF. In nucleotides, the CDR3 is TGTGCCAGCAGTGATCGGGAGGGCCACAATGAGCAGTTCTTC.

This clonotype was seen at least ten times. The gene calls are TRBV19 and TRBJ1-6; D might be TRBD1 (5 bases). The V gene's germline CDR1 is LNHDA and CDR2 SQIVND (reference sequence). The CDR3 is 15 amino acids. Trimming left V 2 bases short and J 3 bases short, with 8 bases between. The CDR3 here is CASSIRGSYNSPLHF. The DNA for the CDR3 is TGTGCCAGTAGTATAAGGGGAAGCTATAATTCACCCCTCCACTTT.

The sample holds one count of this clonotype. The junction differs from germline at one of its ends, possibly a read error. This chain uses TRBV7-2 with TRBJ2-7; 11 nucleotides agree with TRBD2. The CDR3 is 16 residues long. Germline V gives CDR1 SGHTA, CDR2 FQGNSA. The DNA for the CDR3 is TGTGCCAGCAGCTTAGGGGCTAGCGGGGGGTCCTACCAGCAGTACTTC. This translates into CASSLGASGGSYQQYF.

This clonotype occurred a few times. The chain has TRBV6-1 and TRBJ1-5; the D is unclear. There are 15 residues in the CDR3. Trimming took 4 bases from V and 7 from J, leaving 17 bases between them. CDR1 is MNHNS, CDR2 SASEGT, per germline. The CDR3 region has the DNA TGTGCCAGCAGTGTAATAGGCCGTCTCGGGCAGCCCCAGCATTTT. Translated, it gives CASSVIGRLGQPQHF.

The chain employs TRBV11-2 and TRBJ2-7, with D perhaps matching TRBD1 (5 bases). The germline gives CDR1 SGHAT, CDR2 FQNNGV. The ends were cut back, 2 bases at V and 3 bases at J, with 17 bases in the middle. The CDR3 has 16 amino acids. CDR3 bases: TGTGCCAGCAGCTTAATCGCGGCAGGGTTAATCTACGAGCAGTACTTC. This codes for CASSLIAAGLIYEQYF.